Listed here are 20 T cell receptor beta chains from one sample, sequenced in a study of OX40 agonist ivuxolimab in advanced cancers. TCRdb keeps only in-frame clones here, not all; method: immunoSEQ multiplex PCR. The sample includes more than 70,000 clones, 86% of them seen just once. The material was CD4+ or CD8+ T cells sorted from blood, obtained in a trial of the OX40 agonist ivuxolimab. These receptors came from an adult with an advanced solid tumor such as melanoma, head and neck, liver or kidney cancer.

A single count supports this clone. J is TRBJ1-1 and V is TRBV5-1; maybe TRBD1 (6 bases). The germline V gene has CDR1 SGHRS and CDR2 YFSETQ. V shed 3 bases and J shed 3 bases, with 12 bases lying between them. This CDR3 is built from 14 residues. CDR3 nucleotide sequence: TGCGCCAGCAGCTCCGGGACACTTGACACTGAAGCTTTCTTT. Protein sequence: CASSSGTLDTEAFF.

The rearrangement links TRBV10-2 to TRBJ2-3; 8 nucleotides agree with TRBD2. This CDR3 spans 15 amino acids. J was trimmed by 7 bases and V by 0 bases; bases with no gene match: 6. Germline assignment: CDR1 WSHSY and CDR2 SAAADI. CDR3 sequence reads: CASSESRGGRYTQYF. The CDR3 DNA reads TGCGCCAGCAGTGAGTCCCGGGGGGGCCGGTATACGCAGTATTTT.

This chain connects TRBV7-2 to TRBJ2-7; D is undetermined. Germline values: CDR1 SGHTA, CDR2 FQGNSA. The CDR3 is made up of 13 amino acids. V was trimmed by 1 base and J by 7 bases, leaving 11 bases between them. CDR3 sequence: CASSLDRSREQYF. CDR3 in DNA: TGTGCCAGCAGCTTAGATCGGTCGAGGGAGCAGTACTTC.

The chain is built from TRBV9 and TRBJ1-4, with D possibly being TRBD1 (5 bases). There are 13 residues in the CDR3. Trimming shortened V by 4 bases and J by 3 bases, and 7 bases separated the two germline ends. CDR1 is SGDLS, CDR2 YYNGEE, per germline. Written as DNA, the CDR3 is TGTGCCAGCAGCTGGGACCCTAATGAAAAACTGTTTTTT. Protein: CASSWDPNEKLFF.

This chain connects TRBV28 to TRBJ1-5; TRBD1 is a possible D gene (5 bases). The CDR3 covers 17 residues. Germline V lookup: CDR1 MDHEN, CDR2 SYDVKM. Trimming stripped 3 bases from V and 1 base from J, with 16 bases between. The CDR3 DNA reads TGTGCCAGCAGTTTTAACCTGGGAGGGGTAAGCAATCAGCCCCAGCATTTT. This codes for CASSFNLGGVSNQPQHF.

The chain links TRBV14 to TRBJ1-2, with D maybe TRBD1 (5 bases). The CDR3 length is 13 residues. Per the germline V gene, CDR1 is SGHDN and CDR2 is FVKESK. V was cut by 1 base and J by 2 bases, with 5 bases left in between. The CDR3: CASSQGQNYGYTF. CDR3 coding DNA: TGTGCCAGCAGCCAAGGACAGAACTATGGCTACACCTTC.

This clone was observed a handful of times. Other nucleotide sequences from this sample produce the same CDR3. This rearrangement joins TRBV4-3 to TRBJ2-7, with unresolved D. There are 14 residues in the CDR3. CDR1 and CDR2 (germline): LGHNA, YSLEER. The V and J ends lost 0 bases and 1 base respectively, with 7 bases between them. The CDR3 spells CASSQDRASYEQYF. For the CDR3, the DNA is TGCGCCAGCAGCCAAGATCGGGCGTCCTACGAGCAGTACTTC.

This clone was recorded once. V usage is TRBV15 and J usage is TRBJ2-5; 10 bases are shared with TRBD2. The CDR3 runs to 16 residues. J lost 5 bases, V lost 0 bases, and 6 bases had no gene match. In germline, CDR1 is LNHNV, CDR2 YYDKDF (reference sequence). The CDR3 loop reads CATSRDALAGVETQYF. The CDR3 nucleotides read TGTGCCACCAGCAGAGATGCGCTAGCGGGGGTGGAGACCCAGTACTTC.

V gene TRBV29-1 combines with J gene TRBJ1-1; possible D gene TRBD1, 6 bases. CDR1 SQVTM and CDR2 ANQGSEA come from the germline V gene. This CDR3 is built from 13 residues. V was cut by 6 bases and J by 5 bases, with 16 bases left in between. CDR3 sequence: CSVQGHIGTEAFF. In DNA form, the CDR3 reads TGCAGCGTCCAGGGGCATATAGGGACTGAAGCTTTCTTT. Drawing the rest from reference TRBV29-1 and TRBJ1-1, the complete variable domain is SAVISQKPSRDICQRGTSLTIQCQVDSQVTMMFWYRQQPGQSLTLIATANQGSEATYESGFVIDKFPISRPNLTFSTLTVSNMSPEDSSIYLCSVQGHIGTEAFFGQGTRLTVV.

The rearrangement joins TRBV2 to TRBJ2-3; the match to TRBD2 covers 8 bases. The CDR3 covers 15 residues. After removal of 6 bases from V and 7 bases from J, the junction contained 12 bases not matched to a gene. CDR1 is SNHLY, CDR2 FYNNEI, per germline. The CDR3 coding sequence is TGTGCCAGCAGCCCCCTCGGCGGGGGGATGAATACGCAGTATTTT. It is translated as CASSPLGGGMNTQYF.

The chain employs TRBV27 and TRBJ1-5; D gene unclear. Deletions cut 2 bases from V and 3 bases from J, with 8 bases between. The germline V gene has CDR1 MNHEY and CDR2 SMNVEV (reference sequence). The CDR3 covers 14 residues. The CDR3 bases are TGTGCCAGCAGTTTACGGGTCCCCAATCAGCCCCAGCATTTT. Translated: CASSLRVPNQPQHF.

This chain uses TRBV5-1 with TRBJ2-3; weak D call: TRBD2 (5 bases). The germline CDR1 and CDR2 sequences are SGHRS and YFSETQ. Trimming stripped 2 bases from V and 3 bases from J, with 13 bases between. The CDR3 sequence is 15 residues long. In DNA, the CDR3 is TGCGCCAGCAGCTTACTCCTAGCAGTAACAGATACGCAGTATTTT. As protein: CASSLLLAVTDTQYF.

This clone showed up just a few times. This rearrangement joins TRBV29-1 to TRBJ2-3; D not resolved. Germline values: CDR1 SQVTM, CDR2 ANQGSEA. Trimming pared 6 bases from V and 0 bases from J, leaving 10 bases between. The length of the CDR3 is 13 residues. The CDR3 region is CSVAIASTDTQYF. The CDR3 DNA sequence: TGCAGCGTCGCGATTGCTAGCACAGATACGCAGTATTTT.

The chain links TRBV7-3 to TRBJ1-2; the match to TRBD1 covers 8 bases. CDR3 length: 14 amino acids. V dropped 5 bases and J dropped 10; count of bases not matched to a gene: 12. Germline CDR1 reads SGHTA; CDR2 reads FQGTGA. The CDR3 region is CASSLNIETGAYTF. The DNA of the CDR3 is TGTGCCAGCAGCCTAAATATCGAGACAGGGGCCTACACCTTC.

The chain is built from TRBV7-3 and TRBJ1-5; D is unclear. V shed 2 bases and J shed 5 bases, with 7 bases lying between them. CDR1 is SGHTA and CDR2 is FQGTGA in the germline V gene. The CDR3 is 13 residues long. The CDR3 region has the DNA TGTGCCAGCAGCTTATCCTTCGATCAGCCCCAGCATTTT. Translated: CASSLSFDQPQHF.

The chain employs TRBV5-1 and TRBJ1-1; the match to TRBD1 covers 8 bases. The CDR3 is made up of 16 amino acids. Per germline, CDR1 SGHRS and CDR2 YFSETQ. With 4 bases clipped from V and 4 bases from J, the junction kept 12 bases outside the gene matches. The CDR3 nucleotides are TGCGCCAGCAGCACCGAACCGGACAGGGTAGGCACTGAAGCTTTCTTT. This sequence encodes CASSTEPDRVGTEAFF.

The chain links TRBV4-3 to TRBJ1-4; D call uncertain. The V end lost 0 bases, the J end lost 7 bases, and 12 bases lay between the germline ends. CDR1 is LGHNA, CDR2 YSLEER, per germline. This CDR3 has 15 residues. CDR3 DNA sequence: TGCGCCAGCAGCCAAGATCCTGGCCACGTTGAAAAACTGTTTTTT. Translating gives CASSQDPGHVEKLFF.

The chain combines TRBV7-9 with TRBJ2-7, with TRBD1 matching 9 bases. V shed 4 bases and J 3 bases; nucleotides not matched to a gene: 4. The CDR3 contains 14 residues. Germline values: CDR1 SEHNR, CDR2 FQNEAQ (reference sequence). CDR3: CASSSQGASYEQYF. For the CDR3, the DNA is TGTGCCAGCAGCTCACAGGGGGCTAGCTACGAGCAGTACTTC.

The chain uses TRBV6-1 and TRBJ2-7; D might be TRBD2 (6 bases). CDR3 length equals 13 residues. Germline CDR1 MNHNS, CDR2 SASEGT. With 8 bases removed from V and 6 bases from J, the gap between germline ends came to 17 bases. The CDR3 region has the DNA TGTGCCAGCCGTACGGCGGGATTTGGCGAGCAGTACTTC. Translated: CASRTAGFGEQYF.

The genes are TRBV6-1 and TRBJ2-5, with D perhaps matching TRBD2 (5 bases). Per the germline V gene, CDR1 is MNHNS and CDR2 is SASEGT. The V end was cut by 3 bases, the J end by 5 bases, with 7 bases between. The CDR3 spans 12 residues. CDR3 sequence (DNA): TGTGCCAGCAGTGACAGGAGGGAGACCCAGTACTTC. Translated: CASSDRRETQYF.